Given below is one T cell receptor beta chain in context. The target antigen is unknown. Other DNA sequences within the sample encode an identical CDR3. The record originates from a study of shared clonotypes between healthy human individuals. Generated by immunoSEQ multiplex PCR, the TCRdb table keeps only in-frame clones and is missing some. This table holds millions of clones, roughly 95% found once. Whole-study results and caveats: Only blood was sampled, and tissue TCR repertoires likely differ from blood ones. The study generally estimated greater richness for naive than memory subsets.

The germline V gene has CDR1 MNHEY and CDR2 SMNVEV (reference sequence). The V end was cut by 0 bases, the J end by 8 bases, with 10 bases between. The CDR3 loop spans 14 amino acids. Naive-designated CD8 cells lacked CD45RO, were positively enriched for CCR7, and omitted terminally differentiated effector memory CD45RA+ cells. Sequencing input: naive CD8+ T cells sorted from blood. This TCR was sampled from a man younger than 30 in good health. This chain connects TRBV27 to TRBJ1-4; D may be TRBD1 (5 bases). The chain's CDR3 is CASSLSGAGEKLFF. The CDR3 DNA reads TGTGCCAGCAGTTTATCAGGGGCAGGCGAAAAACTGTTTTTT.